Listed below are T cell receptor beta chains from one sample, sequenced in a study of blood T cells in healthy people across ages. MiXCR, run by TCRdb on the 5' RACE reads, gives a single entry per CDR3 protein. Among approximately 810,000 distinct CDR3 sequences, under 40% were seen once, and the ten largest hold 10% to 15%. Material for sequencing was blood. The source is a man between 18 and 29 years old in good health. Each CDR3 is given with its conserved first and last residue. A D gene is named only where the DNA matches it firmly. The size field is filled for only some rows; it gives once, few, many or a size class.

d_call	v_call	clone_size	j_call	cdr3_aa	cdr3_nt
TRBD2	TRBV20-1	many	TRBJ2-3	CSARVMNKGGTDTQYF	TGCAGTGCTAGAGTGATGAATAAGGGAGGGACAGATACGCAGTATTTT
.	TRBV21-1	once	TRBJ2-2	CASSKGVGATNTGELFF	TGTGCCAGCAGCAAAGGCGTGGGGGCCACGAACACCGGGGAGCTGTTTTTT
.	TRBV7-6	.	TRBJ2-5	CASSLRPVGYQETQYF	TGTGCCAGCAGCTTACGACCTGTGGGGTACCAAGAGACCCAGTACTTC
TRBD1	TRBV5-1	few	TRBJ2-3	CASSKVPGQGDLLSTDTQYF	TGCGCCAGCAGCAAGGTACCGGGACAGGGAGATCTATTGAGCACAGATACGCAGTATTTT
.	TRBV12-3/TRBV12-4	.	TRBJ2-3	CASSFRETSTDTQYF	TGTGCCAGCAGTTTTAGGGAGACTAGCACAGATACGCAGTATTTT
.	TRBV7-2	few	TRBJ2-7	CASSLTGTDSYEQYF	TGTGCCAGCAGCTTGACCGGGACCGACTCCTACGAGCAGTACTTC
.	TRBV10-3	.	TRBJ2-7	CAISYYDNEQYF	TGTGCCATCAGCTACTATGACAATGAGCAGTACTTC
TRBD1	TRBV4-3	.	TRBJ2-2	CASSQGVTGDRTGELFF	TGCGCCAGCAGCCAGGGGGTGACAGGGGATCGCACCGGGGAGCTGTTTTTT
.	TRBV9	.	TRBJ1-1	CASSVVPDSNTEAFF	TGTGCCAGCAGCGTAGTCCCGGACAGTAACACTGAAGCTTTCTTT
TRBD1	TRBV20-1	many	TRBJ1-2	CSAGGQGPYGYTF	TGCAGTGCTGGGGGACAGGGGCCCTATGGCTACACCTTC
.	TRBV6-5	.	TRBJ1-1	CASSLRGRGAFF	TGTGCCAGCAGCCTCAGAGGAAGGGGGGCTTTCTTT
.	TRBV20-1	.	TRBJ1-1	CSARGDLLNTEAFF	TGCAGTGCTAGGGGGGACCTCTTGAACACTGAAGCTTTCTTT
.	TRBV10-3	many	TRBJ1-4	CAISETDIASNEKLFF	TGTGCCATCAGTGAGACAGACATTGCGTCAAATGAAAAACTGTTTTTT
TRBD2	TRBV4-2	few	TRBJ2-3	CASTSGTVTDTQYF	TGTGCCAGCACAAGCGGGACCGTTACGGATACGCAGTATTTT
.	TRBV12-3/TRBV12-4	few	TRBJ2-3	CASSLVYQEGDTQYF	TGTGCCAGCAGTTTAGTTTACCAGGAGGGGGATACGCAGTATTTT
TRBD2	TRBV10-3	few	TRBJ2-3	CAISDERGLSDTQYF	TGTGCCATCAGTGACGAGCGGGGATTATCGGATACGCAGTATTTT
TRBD2	TRBV7-2	.	TRBJ2-1	CAGGTRAHNEQFF	TGTGCCGGGGGGACTAGGGCTCACAATGAGCAGTTCTTC
.	TRBV29-1	.	TRBJ2-5	CSVLEVAETQYF	TGCAGCGTTCTCGAGGTCGCAGAGACCCAGTACTTC
.	TRBV7-7	many	TRBJ2-5	CASSLGRLIQETQYF	TGTGCTAGCAGCTTAGGCAGACTGATCCAAGAGACCCAGTACTTC
.	TRBV12-3/TRBV12-4	many	TRBJ2-1	CASSLGGGLYNEQFF	TGTGCCAGCAGTTTAGGAGGCGGTCTCTACAATGAGCAGTTCTTC
.	TRBV7-9	.	TRBJ2-1	CASSLGEREQFF	TGTGCCAGCAGCTTAGGGGAAAGAGAGCAGTTCTTC
.	TRBV21-1	.	TRBJ2-5	CASSKSLGQGSRGNEQYF	TGTGCCAGCAGCAAATCTTTGGGACAGGGGTCAAGGGGGAATGAGCAGTACTTC
TRBD2	TRBV12-3/TRBV12-4	once	TRBJ2-3	CASTTLAGGPADTQYF	TGTGCCAGCACTACACTAGCGGGGGGGCCCGCAGATACGCAGTATTTT
.	TRBV4-1	few	TRBJ2-5	CASSQIRGETQYF	TGCGCCAGCAGCCAAATTAGAGGCGAGACCCAGTACTTC
.	TRBV6-1	.	TRBJ1-5	CASSEGISYQPQHF	TGTGCCAGCAGTGAAGGCATTAGCTATCAGCCCCAGCATTTT
.	TRBV7-2	.	TRBJ1-2	CASSLERGANGYTF	TGTGCCAGCAGCTTAGAGCGGGGGGCGAATGGCTACACCTTC
TRBD2	TRBV12-3/TRBV12-4	few	TRBJ2-7	CASSSSLAGLYNEQYF	TGTGCCAGCAGTTCTTCACTAGCGGGGCTTTACAATGAGCAGTACTTC
.	TRBV7-2	.	TRBJ1-5	CASSLEFGQPQHF	TGTGCCAGCAGCTTGGAATTCGGCCAGCCCCAGCATTTT
TRBD1	TRBV4-1	.	TRBJ1-5	CASSQYKGAEGNQPQHF	TGCGCCAGCAGCCAATATAAGGGGGCGGAGGGCAATCAGCCCCAGCATTTT
.	TRBV15	once	TRBJ2-7	CATSTGSGYEQYF	TGTGCCACCAGCACTGGGAGCGGATACGAGCAGTACTTC
.	TRBV3-1	few	TRBJ2-7	CASSPVWGANEQYF	TGTGCCAGCAGCCCCGTATGGGGGGCAAACGAGCAGTACTTC
.	TRBV2	.	TRBJ2-7	CASSADGVEYEQYF	TGTGCCAGCAGCGCAGACGGTGTAGAGTACGAGCAGTACTTC
.	TRBV4-3	.	TRBJ2-5	CASSPGTANTYGQYF	TGCGCCAGCAGCCCCGGGACCGCTAATACCTACGGGCAGTACTTC
.	TRBV6-6	few	TRBJ2-5	CASSYSGDGAETQYF	TGTGCCAGCAGTTACTCGGGGGACGGGGCGGAGACCCAGTACTTC
.	TRBV7-3	many	TRBJ1-2	CASSTIPDRPPYGYTF	TGTGCCAGCAGCACGATACCAGACAGGCCTCCCTATGGCTACACCTTC
TRBD1	TRBV20-1	.	TRBJ1-6	CSSAGTGDSPLHF	TGCAGCTCAGCCGGGACAGGGGATTCACCCCTCCACTTT
.	TRBV20-1	few	TRBJ2-2	CSADSPRTGELFF	TGCAGTGCGGATAGTCCCCGGACCGGGGAGCTGTTTTTT
.	TRBV12-3/TRBV12-4	.	TRBJ2-5	CASRLALLRETQYF	TGTGCCAGCAGGTTAGCGCTACTGAGGGAGACCCAGTACTTC
.	TRBV6-6	.	TRBJ2-3	CVSCPEPSTDTQYF	TGTGTCAGCTGTCCGGAGCCTAGCACAGATACGCAGTATTTT
.	TRBV4-3	many	TRBJ2-5	CASSQGGPNQETQYF	TGCGCCAGCAGCCAAGGTGGTCCGAACCAAGAGACCCAGTACTTC
.	TRBV12-3/TRBV12-4	many	TRBJ1-2	CASSPQRGYGYTF	TGTGCCAGCAGTCCCCAGAGGGGGTATGGCTACACCTTC
.	TRBV19	.	TRBJ2-1	CASTKGRNYNEQFF	TGTGCCAGTACTAAGGGACGTAACTACAATGAGCAGTTCTTC
.	TRBV19	few	TRBJ2-1	CASSSRGRNEQFF	TGTGCCAGTAGTTCCCGGGGGAGAAATGAGCAGTTCTTC
.	TRBV12-3/TRBV12-4	few	TRBJ1-4	CASSYGDANEKLFF	TGTGCCAGCAGTTATGGGGATGCTAATGAAAAACTGTTTTTT
TRBD1	TRBV4-1	few	TRBJ2-2	CASRTGGKTGELFF	TGCGCCAGCAGGACAGGGGGCAAGACCGGGGAGCTGTTTTTT
.	TRBV6-5	.	TRBJ2-7	CASSYSGGRSYEQYF	TGTGCCAGCAGTTACTCGGGGGGCAGGTCCTACGAGCAGTACTTC
.	TRBV5-1	many	TRBJ2-5	CASSPGTTQETQYF	TGCGCCAGCAGCCCTGGGACGACTCAAGAGACCCAGTACTTC
.	TRBV6-5	.	TRBJ2-5	CATVQGETQYF	TGTGCCACTGTGCAGGGAGAGACCCAGTACTTC
.	TRBV7-9	.	TRBJ1-6	CASSSGHRISPLHF	TGTGCCAGCAGCTCAGGACATCGGATTTCACCCCTCCACTTT
.	TRBV7-9	many	TRBJ2-7	CASSLRTAYEQYF	TGTGCCAGCAGCCTCAGGACAGCCTACGAGCAGTACTTC
TRBD1	TRBV12-5	.	TRBJ2-7	CASGPEQGAFEQYF	TGTGCTAGTGGTCCTGAACAGGGGGCATTCGAGCAGTACTTC
.	TRBV20-1	few	TRBJ1-1	CSARAPQGFEAFF	TGCAGTGCTAGAGCCCCCCAGGGGTTTGAAGCTTTCTTT
TRBD2	TRBV2	.	TRBJ2-3	CASPGTSGTTDTQYF	TGTGCCAGCCCGGGGACTAGCGGAACCACAGATACGCAGTATTTT